The clone carrying this T cell receptor (beta chain) was recorded at least ten times. What it binds is unknown. An expansion of CD8+CD57+ cells by flow cytometry had been shown in patients chosen for sequencing. Per the germline V gene, CDR1 is SQVTM and CDR2 is ANQGSEA. With 6 bases removed from V and 0 bases from J, the gap between germline ends came to 17 bases. This CDR3 contains 15 residues. Genomic DNA, serving as template, underwent TCR beta VDJ and CDR3 profiling. Using its own MiXCR run on the reads, TCRdb lists one record per CDR3 protein. The sample has approximately 470,000 distinct CDR3 sequences; under 40% are singletons. These data belong to a study of CD8+CD57+ T cells in acquired aplastic anemia. Whole-study results and caveats: Roughly 31 was the count of CD8+ CDR3 sequences that patients shared with controls.

The V call is TRBV29-1, the J call TRBJ1-1, with D unresolved. Sequences were obtained from sorted CD4+, CD8+, or CD8+CD57+ T cells (not recorded which) from PBMCs. The receptor was isolated from a human donor with aplastic anemia. The CDR3 bases are TGCAGCGTAAGTCCCGACGGTAACATGAACACTGAAGCTTTCTTT. Translating it yields CSVSPDGNMNTEAFF.